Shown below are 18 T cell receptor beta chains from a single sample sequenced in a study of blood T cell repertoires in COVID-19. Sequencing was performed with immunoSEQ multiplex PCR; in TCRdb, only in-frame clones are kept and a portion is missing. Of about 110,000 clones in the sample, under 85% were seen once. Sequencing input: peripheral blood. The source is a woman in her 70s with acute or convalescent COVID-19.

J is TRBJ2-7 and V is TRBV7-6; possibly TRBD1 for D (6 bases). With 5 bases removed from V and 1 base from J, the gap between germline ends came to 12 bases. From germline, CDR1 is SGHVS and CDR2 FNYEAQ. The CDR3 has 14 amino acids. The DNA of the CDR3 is TGTGCCAGCAGCCGGGCAGGGGATTCCTACGAGCAGTACTTC. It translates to CASSRAGDSYEQYF.

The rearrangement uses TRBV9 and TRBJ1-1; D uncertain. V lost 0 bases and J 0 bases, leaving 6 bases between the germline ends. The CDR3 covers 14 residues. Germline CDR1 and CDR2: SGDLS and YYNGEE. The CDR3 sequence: CASSVGHMNTEAFF. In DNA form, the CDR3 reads TGTGCCAGCAGCGTAGGGCATATGAACACTGAAGCTTTCTTT.

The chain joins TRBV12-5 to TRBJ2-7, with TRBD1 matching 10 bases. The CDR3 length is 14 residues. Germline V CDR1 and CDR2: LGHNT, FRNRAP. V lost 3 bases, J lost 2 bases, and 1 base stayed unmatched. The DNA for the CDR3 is TGTGCTAGTGGTTTCGGACAGGGGGCCTACGAGCAGTACGTC. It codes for CASGFGQGAYEQYV.

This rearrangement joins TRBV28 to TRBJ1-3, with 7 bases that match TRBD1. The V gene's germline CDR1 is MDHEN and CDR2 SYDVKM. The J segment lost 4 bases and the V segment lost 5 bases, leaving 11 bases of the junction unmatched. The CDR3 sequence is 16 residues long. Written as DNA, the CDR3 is TGTGCCAGCAGTCGCCGGACTACAGGGGTCGGAAACACCATATATTTT. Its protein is CASSRRTTGVGNTIYF.

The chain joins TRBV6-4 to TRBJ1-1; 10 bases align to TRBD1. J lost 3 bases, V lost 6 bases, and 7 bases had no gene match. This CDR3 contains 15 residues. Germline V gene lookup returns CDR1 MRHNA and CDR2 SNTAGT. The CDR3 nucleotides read TGTGCCAGCAGGAGCTCTGGGACAGGGGACACTGAAGCTTTCTTT. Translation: CASRSSGTGDTEAFF.

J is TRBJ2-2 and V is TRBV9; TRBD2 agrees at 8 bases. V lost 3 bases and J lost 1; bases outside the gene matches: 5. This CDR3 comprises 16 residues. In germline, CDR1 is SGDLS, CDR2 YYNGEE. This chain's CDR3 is CASSGSGGLNTGELFF. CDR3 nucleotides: TGTGCCAGCAGCGGGAGCGGGGGACTGAACACCGGGGAGCTGTTTTTT.

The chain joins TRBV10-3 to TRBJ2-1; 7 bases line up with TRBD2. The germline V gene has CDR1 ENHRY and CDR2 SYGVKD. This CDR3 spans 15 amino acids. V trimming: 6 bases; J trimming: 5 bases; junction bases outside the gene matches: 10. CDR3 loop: CAISHRRDYDNEQFF. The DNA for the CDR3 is TGTGCCATCAGCCACCGCCGGGACTACGACAATGAGCAGTTCTTC.

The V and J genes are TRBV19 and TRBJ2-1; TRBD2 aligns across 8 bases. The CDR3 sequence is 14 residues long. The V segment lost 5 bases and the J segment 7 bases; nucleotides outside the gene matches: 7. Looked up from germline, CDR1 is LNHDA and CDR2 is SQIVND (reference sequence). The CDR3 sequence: CASSYPGGRNEQFF. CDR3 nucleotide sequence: TGTGCCAGTAGTTATCCGGGAGGGCGGAATGAGCAGTTCTTC.

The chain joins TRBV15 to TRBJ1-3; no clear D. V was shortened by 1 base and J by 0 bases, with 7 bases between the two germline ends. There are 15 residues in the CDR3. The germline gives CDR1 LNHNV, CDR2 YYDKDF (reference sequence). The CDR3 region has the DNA TGTGCCACCAGCAGAGCCTACAGCTCTGGAAACACCATATATTTT. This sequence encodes CATSRAYSSGNTIYF.

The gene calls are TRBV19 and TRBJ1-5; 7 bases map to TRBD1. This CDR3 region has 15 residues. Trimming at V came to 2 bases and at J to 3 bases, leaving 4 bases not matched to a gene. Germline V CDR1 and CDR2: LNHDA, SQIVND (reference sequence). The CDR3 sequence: CASSIQQGNNQPQHF. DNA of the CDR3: TGTGCCAGTAGTATACAACAGGGGAACAATCAGCCCCAGCATTTT.

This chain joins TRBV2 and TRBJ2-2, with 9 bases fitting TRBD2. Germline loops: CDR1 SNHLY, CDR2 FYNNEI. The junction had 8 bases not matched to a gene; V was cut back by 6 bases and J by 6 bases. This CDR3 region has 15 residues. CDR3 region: CASRWREGLAGELFF. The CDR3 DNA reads TGTGCCAGCAGATGGCGGGAGGGCCTCGCCGGGGAGCTGTTTTTT.

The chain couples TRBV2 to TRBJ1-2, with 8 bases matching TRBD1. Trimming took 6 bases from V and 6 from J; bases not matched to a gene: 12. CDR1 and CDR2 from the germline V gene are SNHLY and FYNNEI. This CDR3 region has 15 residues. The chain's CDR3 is CASSPQDRVSDGYTF. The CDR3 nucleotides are TGTGCCAGCAGCCCCCAGGACAGGGTTTCAGATGGCTACACCTTC.

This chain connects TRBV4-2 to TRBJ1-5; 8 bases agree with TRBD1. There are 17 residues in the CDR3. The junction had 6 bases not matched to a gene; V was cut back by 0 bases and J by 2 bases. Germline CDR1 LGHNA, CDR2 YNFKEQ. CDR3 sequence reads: CASSQDPGGDGNQPQHF. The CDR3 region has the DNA TGTGCCAGCAGCCAAGACCCAGGGGGCGACGGCAATCAGCCCCAGCATTTT.

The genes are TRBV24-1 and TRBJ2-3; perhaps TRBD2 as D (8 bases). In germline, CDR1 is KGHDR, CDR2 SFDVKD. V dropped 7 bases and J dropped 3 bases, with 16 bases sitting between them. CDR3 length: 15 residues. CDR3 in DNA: TGTGCCACCAGCTTAGGGGGCGGGGGGACAGATACGCAGTATTTT. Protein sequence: CATSLGGGGTDTQYF.

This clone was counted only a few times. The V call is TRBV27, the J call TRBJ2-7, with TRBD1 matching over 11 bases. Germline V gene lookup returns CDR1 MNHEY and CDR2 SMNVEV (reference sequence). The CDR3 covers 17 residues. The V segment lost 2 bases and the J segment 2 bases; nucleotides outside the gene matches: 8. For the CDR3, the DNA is TGTGCCAGCAGTTTAAGAGGACAGGGGGCGGGCCCCTACGAGCAGTACTTC. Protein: CASSLRGQGAGPYEQYF.

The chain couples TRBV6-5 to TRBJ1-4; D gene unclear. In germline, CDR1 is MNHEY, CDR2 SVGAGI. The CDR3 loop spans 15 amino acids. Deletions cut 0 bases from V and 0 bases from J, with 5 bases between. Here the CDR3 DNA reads TGTGCCAGCAGTTACTCGTCGTCAACTAATGAAAAACTGTTTTTT. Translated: CASSYSSSTNEKLFF.

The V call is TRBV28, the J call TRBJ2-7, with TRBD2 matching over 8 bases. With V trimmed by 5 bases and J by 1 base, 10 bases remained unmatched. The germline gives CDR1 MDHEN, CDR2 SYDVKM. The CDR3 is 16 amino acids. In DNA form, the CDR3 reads TGTGCCAGCAGTACCGGGGGGGCGGCCATTTCCTACGAGCAGTACGTC. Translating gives CASSTGGAAISYEQYV.

CDR3 in amino acids: CASSLEGTTGEQYF. CDR3 bases: TGCGCCAGCAGCTTGGAGGGGACAACGGGGGAGCAGTACTTC. The chain is built from TRBV5-1 and TRBJ2-7, with D tentatively TRBD1 (6 bases). The CDR3 has 14 residues. Germline-derived CDR1 and CDR2 are SGHRS and YFSETQ. Deletions cut 0 bases from V and 7 bases from J, with 14 bases between.